The 9 T cell receptor beta chains below come from one sample, sequenced in a study of CD8+CD57+ T cells in acquired aplastic anemia. An expansion of CD8+CD57+ cells by flow cytometry had been shown in patients chosen for sequencing. CDR3 and TCR beta VDJ profiling relied on a genomic DNA template. From the reads, TCRdb called clonotypes with MiXCR, one entry per CDR3 protein. The sample lists 170,000 or so distinct CDR3 sequences, roughly 63% occurring once. Sequencing input: sorted CD4+, CD8+, or CD8+CD57+ T cells (not recorded which) from PBMCs. All receptors derive from a human donor with aplastic anemia.

V gene TRBV24-1 combines with J gene TRBJ2-3; D remains ambiguous. Trimming took off 1 base at V and 1 base at J, with 8 bases between the two ends. The CDR3 length is 15 residues. Germline CDR1 is KGHDR and CDR2 is SFDVKD. The CDR3 DNA reads as TGTGCCACCAGTGATTTCGCCAGAGGCACAGATACGCAGTATTTT. Amino acid sequence: CATSDFARGTDTQYF.

This clonotype turned up a few times. The chain recombines TRBV4-1 with TRBJ1-5; tentatively, D is TRBD1 (5 bases). CDR1 and CDR2 from the germline V gene are MGHRA and YSYEKL. The CDR3 consists of 15 residues. V lost 4 bases, J lost 1 base, and 11 bases lay in between. Here the CDR3 reads CASSRGNQSNQPQHF. CDR3 DNA sequence: TGCGCCAGCAGCCGGGGGAACCAGAGCAATCAGCCCCAGCATTTT.

This chain's CDR3 is CASSSQTGGYEQYF. In DNA, the CDR3 is TGTGCCAGCAGCTCCCAGACAGGGGGCTACGAGCAGTACTTC. This rearrangement joins TRBV7-9 to TRBJ2-7, with 9 bases aligning to TRBD1. The germline V gene encodes CDR1 SEHNR and CDR2 FQNEAQ (reference sequence). The CDR3 sequence is 14 residues long. The junction had 4 bases not matched to a gene; V was cut back by 4 bases and J by 3 bases.

This clonotype occurred a few times. V and J are TRBV20-1 and TRBJ2-7; 7 bases map to TRBD1. Germline V lookup: CDR1 DFQATT, CDR2 SNEGSKA (reference sequence). J was trimmed by 1 base and V by 6 bases; bases with no gene match: 9. The CDR3 covers 14 residues. The CDR3 DNA reads TGCAGTGCCCCCGACGCGACAGGGTCCTACGAGCAGTACTTC. Its protein product is CSAPDATGSYEQYF.

Many counts were recorded for this clonotype. The V and J genes are TRBV4-1 and TRBJ2-3; D gene unclear. The CDR3 consists of 15 residues. V was cut by 0 bases and J by 0 bases, with 7 bases left in between. Germline-derived CDR1 and CDR2 are MGHRA and YSYEKL. The CDR3: CASSQDGYSTDTQYF. CDR3 nucleotide sequence: TGCGCCAGCAGCCAAGACGGGTATAGCACAGATACGCAGTATTTT.

This chain joins TRBV19 and TRBJ1-2; 7 nucleotides align to TRBD1. In germline, CDR1 is LNHDA, CDR2 SQIVND (reference sequence). The length of the CDR3 is 15 residues. V lost 4 bases to trimming and J lost 3 bases; unmatched junction nucleotides: 8. CDR3 loop: CASSRPRQGDYGYTF. CDR3 DNA: TGTGCCAGTAGTAGACCCCGCCAGGGGGACTATGGCTACACCTTC.

This sequence joins TRBV7-6 and TRBJ2-2; D gene ambiguous. The CDR3 contains 14 residues. The V gene's germline CDR1 is SGHVS and CDR2 FNYEAQ. The V gene lost 1 base and the J gene lost 1 base, with 4 bases spanning the gap. The CDR3 protein is CASSLGMNTGELFF. The CDR3 DNA sequence: TGTGCCAGCAGCTTAGGGATGAACACCGGGGAGCTGTTTTTT. Looking up the rest from reference TRBV7-6 and TRBJ2-2 gives the full variable domain: GAGVSQSPRYKVTKRGQDVALRCDPISGHVSLYWYRQALGQGPEFLTYFNYEAQQDKSGLPNDRFSAERPEGSISTLTIQRTEQRDSAMYRCASSLGMNTGELFFGEGSRLTVL.

This clonotype occurred once. The J gene is TRBJ2-5, the V gene TRBV2; 12 bases fit TRBD1. This CDR3 has 16 amino acids. Germline V gene sequence: CDR1 SNHLY, CDR2 FYNNEI. The trim removed 6 bases at V and 5 bases at J, leaving 10 bases unmatched. CDR3 region: CASRPTGTGGLETQYF. CDR3 DNA: TGTGCCAGCAGACCTACCGGGACAGGGGGCTTGGAGACCCAGTACTTC.

V is TRBV27 and J is TRBJ1-1; tentatively, D is TRBD1 (5 bases). The CDR3 covers 11 residues. Trimming left V 10 bases short and J 6 bases short, with 12 bases between. Germline loops: CDR1 MNHEY, CDR2 SMNVEV (reference sequence). CDR3 in amino acids: CATAGGSEAFF. The CDR3 DNA reads as TGTGCCACCGCCGGGGGTTCTGAAGCTTTCTTT.